Below are 3 T cell receptor beta chains sequenced from a single sample in a study of post-analysis software for immune sequencing data. Notes on the study in general: In patients, about 5 TRBV segments were more frequent than in controls, with TRBV5-6, TRBV5-1 and TRBV20-1 among them.

No cognate antigen is known for these TCRs. cDNA libraries for TCR beta contained unique molecular identifiers. TCRdb itself ran the PCR reads through MiXCR, one entry per CDR3 protein. The profile shows around 500,000 distinct CDR3 sequences, approximately 31% of them singletons. Sequencing input: blood. The receptors shown here come from a girl under 18 with multiple sclerosis.

V gene TRBV20-1 combines with J gene TRBJ2-7, with 11 positions matching TRBD2. The J call is uncertain, as TRBJ2-5 better fits the DNA end. The length of the CDR3 is 15 residues. Germline lookup yields CDR1 DFQATT and CDR2 SNEGSKA (reference sequence). The CDR3 is CSAAIGTSGEETQYF. Here the CDR3 DNA reads TGCAGTGCCGCTATTGGGACTAGCGGAGAAGAGACCCAGTACTTC.

This clonotype was seen a few times. This CDR3 reads CASSPAVRMNTEAFF. The DNA of the CDR3 is TGTGCCAGCTCACCAGCGGTCAGGATGAACACTGAAGCTTTCTTT. The chain is built from TRBV18 and TRBJ1-1; D ambiguous. CDR1 and CDR2 (germline): KGHSH, LQKENI. The V end lost 2 bases, the J end lost 0 bases, and 10 bases lay between the germline ends. This CDR3 region has 15 residues.

The chain uses TRBV5-1 and TRBJ2-3, with D unresolved. From germline, CDR1 is SGHRS and CDR2 YFSETQ. The CDR3 consists of 19 residues. Trimming cost V 2 bases and J 0 bases, with 22 bases left between them. As DNA, the CDR3 is TGCGCCAGCAGCTTCGGTTTAAACGTTGGTTCCACTAGCACAGATACGCAGTATTTT. Residues: CASSFGLNVGSTSTDTQYF.